What follows is one TCR beta chain and its context. This specimen comes from a study of cytomegalovirus exposure and HLA in healthy donors. CDR1 MDHEN and CDR2 SYDVKM come from the germline V gene. V was clipped by 3 bases and J by 2 bases; unmatched bases: 5. The CDR3 is 15 residues long. It was with 60 Vbeta and 13 Jbeta primers that the PCR ran. Using immunoSEQ multiplex PCR, the repertoire was profiled, and TCRdb retains in-frame clones only, with some absent. The sample includes under 200,000 clones, 65% to 70% of them seen just once. What was sequenced was PBMCs. J is TRBJ1-1 and V is TRBV28; 8 positions match TRBD1. The sequence was obtained from a woman aged 18-29 years in good health and CMV-seropositive. CDR3: CASSFSGQGNTEAFF. In DNA form, the CDR3 reads TGTGCCAGCAGTTTCAGTGGACAGGGCAACACTGAAGCTTTCTTT.